The rows below give T cell receptor beta chains drawn from one sample of a study of T cell repertoires in cytomegalovirus infection. Each CDR3 protein is one row after TCRdb ran MiXCR on the reads. The repertoire holds about 240,000 distinct CDR3 sequences, with around an eighth as singletons. Sequences were obtained from PBMCs. The origin of the receptors is a human donor in good health (CMV status not recorded). Some clones in this sample may be carry-over from other donors' samples. CDR3s include the opening cysteine and the closing phenylalanine or tryptophan. Each record gives: V gene, J gene, CDR3 protein.

>TRBV7-9|TRBJ2-1
CASSLFSLSSYNEQFF
>TRBV29-1|TRBJ1-4
CSAAELGSEKLFF
>TRBV29-1|TRBJ1-4
CSVGGTGGLNEKLFF
>TRBV7-2|TRBJ2-5
CASSLSTGVQETQYF
>TRBV7-2|TRBJ2-1
CASSLGLAGYNEQFF
>TRBV28|TRBJ2-1
CASSPTGGGGYNEQFF
>TRBV27|TRBJ2-2
CASSSRVLGAGELFF
>TRBV2|TRBJ2-5
CASSPLRGQETQYF
>TRBV28|TRBJ2-1
CASSAQGQGDHEQFF
>TRBV7-2|TRBJ2-3
CASSFLGRDTDTQYF
>TRBV11-2|TRBJ2-3
CASSPTGGAQYF
>TRBV7-6|TRBJ2-3
CASSFTSGSSGGDTQYF
>TRBV25-1|TRBJ2-3
CASSAWTAMGADTQYF
>TRBV6-1|TRBJ2-7
CASRDRTGGLYEQYF
>TRBV4-2|TRBJ2-3
CASSQGQGLAGGTQYF